This TCR beta chain was sequenced during a study of technical replicates of blood from several donors. The CDR3 length is 16 residues. The V and J ends lost 5 bases and 2 bases respectively, with 19 bases between them. Germline CDR1 and CDR2: SEHNR and FQNEAQ (reference sequence). Repertoires were generated with immunoSEQ multiplex PCR, while TCRdb's copy carries only in-frame clones and drops some. The data hold more than 65,000 clones, with about nine tenths observed a single time. Only one count was recorded for this clone. The clonotype comes from a human donor in good health. Some clones in this sample may be carry-over from other donors' samples. The rearrangement joins TRBV7-9 to TRBJ2-7; tentative D call: TRBD2 (6 bases). The sample was T cells isolated from PBMCs. The CDR3 here is CASSPRGWDSTYEQYF. The DNA for the CDR3 is TGTGCCAGCAGCCCTCGCGGGTGGGACTCGACCTACGAGCAGTACTTC. The full variable domain, with the rest looked up from reference TRBV7-9 and TRBJ2-7, is DTGVSQNPRHKITKRGQNVTFRCDPISEHNRLYWYRQTLGQGPEFLTYFQNEAQLEKSRLLSDRFSAERPKGSFSTLEIQRTEQGDSAMYLCASSPRGWDSTYEQYFGPGTRLTVT.